This T cell receptor beta chain stems from a study of blood T cell repertoires in COVID-19 (dated by TCRdb to 2018 to 2020). Study-wide context: The collaborator samples originated in the United States, Italy and Spain and spanned the acute and convalescent phases of COVID-19. The dataset comprised deeply sampled blood TCRbeta repertoires from subjects exposed to, actively infected with, or recovered from COVID-19. The material from the prospective study consisted of cDNA or gDNA derived from T cells, B-cell-depleted T cells, or PBMCs. The repertoires were released in a freely available public database meant as a resource for research on the immune response to SARS-CoV-2. Where HLA class I and class II types were available, the types were taken from metadata supplied by the sample provider, not from assay-based typing. Samples were obtained from the ongoing ImmuneRACE study (first 160 participants) and from approximately 1,200 subjects provided by 6 global collaborators. The sample metadata nearly always contained a de-identified subject ID, COVID-19 status, age in years and sex.

Participants in the prospective study were enrolled through a virtual design, were aged about 18 to 90 years, and lived in roughly 25 United States geographic areas. In the prospective study, cohorts were assigned on the basis of participant-reported clinical history obtained from a screening survey and a study questionnaire. In the prospective study, whole blood, serum and a nasopharyngeal or oropharyngeal swab were collected from each participant by mobile phlebotomists. Additional blood draws and questionnaires over an approximately 2-month period could optionally be provided by prospective study participants. Before DNA extraction, blood samples from the prospective study were shipped at room temperature or frozen. The immunoSEQ Assay, a bias-controlled multiplex PCR, was used to amplify TCRbeta CDR3 regions from genomic DNA. The published analysis was carried out like this. The number of nucleated cells in each sample was estimated by amplification of reference gene primers within the assay. To quantify the absolute abundance of each unique TCRbeta CDR3 rearrangement, sequence reads were collapsed and filtered. For each sample, productive Simpson clonality was calculated as the square root of Simpson's diversity index across productive rearrangements. TCRdb provides this immuneACCESS table in a form limited to in-frame rearrangements. Some clones are lacking; in checked studies, under half of them reflect an unresolved V gene, and why the rest are absent is not known. That table furnishes V, J and clone size, whereas the DNA furnished D and trimming. For this sample there are roughly 420,000 clones; more than 75% appear just once. The ten largest clones represent 0.95% to 1% of the sample.

Between the V and J ends, shortened by 4 bases and 2 bases respectively, the junction contains 9 bases. From the germline V gene, CDR1 is MGHDK and CDR2 is SYGVNS. The CDR3 has 13 amino acids, counting the end cysteine and phenylalanine. Kept here is only the CDR3 DNA, which spans 39 bases and is read in frame from base 1. Concerning this clone: What this receptor recognizes is not known. Nothing much larger sits one base from this clone, and base qualities are not available.

Overall results and qualifications from the work: Clinical and demographic metadata were provided uncurated, with the amount varying by source and participant.

Sequencing used PBMCs or T cells enriched from blood (not recorded which). The rearranged segments are TRBV25-1 and TRBJ2-7, and possibly TRBD2, on 5 matching bases. The sequence came from a woman between 25 and 40 years old with acute COVID-19. The CDR3 in this case is CASSVGGAYEQYF. The nucleotide sequence reads TGTGCCAGCAGTGTTGGAGGAGCCTACGAGCAGTACTTC.